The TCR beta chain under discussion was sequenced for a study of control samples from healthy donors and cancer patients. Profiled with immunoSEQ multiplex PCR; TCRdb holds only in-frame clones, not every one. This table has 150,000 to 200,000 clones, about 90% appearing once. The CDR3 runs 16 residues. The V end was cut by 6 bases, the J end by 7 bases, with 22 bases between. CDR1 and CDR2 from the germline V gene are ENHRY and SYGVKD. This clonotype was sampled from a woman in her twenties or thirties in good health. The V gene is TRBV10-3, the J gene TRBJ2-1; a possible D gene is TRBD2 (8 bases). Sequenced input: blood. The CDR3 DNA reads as TGTGCCATCAGCCCGACAGGGTCGGCTAGCGGGAATGAGCAGTTCTTC. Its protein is CAISPTGSASGNEQFF.